The subject of this entry is one T cell receptor (beta chain). The PCR contained 60 Vbeta and 13 Jbeta primers. Measured with immunoSEQ multiplex PCR; TCRdb has only the in-frame clones, and not every one. The sample records about 160,000 clones, roughly four fifths being singletons. Trimming cost V 4 bases and J 4 bases, with 10 bases left between them. This CDR3 region has 13 residues. Germline V lookup: CDR1 SGHRS, CDR2 YFSETQ. This entry is derived from a study of cytomegalovirus exposure and HLA in healthy donors. This receptor was identified in a woman aged 18-29 years in good health and CMV-seronegative. This chain links TRBV5-1 with TRBJ2-3; D uncertain. Material: PBMCs. The CDR3 region has the DNA TGCGCCAGCAGCCCCGTCGGAGCAGATACGCAGTATTTT. It yields the protein CASSPVGADTQYF. The full variable domain, with the rest looked up from reference TRBV5-1 and TRBJ2-3, is KAGVTQTPRYLIKTRGQQVTLSCSPISGHRSVSWYQQTPGQGLQFLFEYFSETQRNKGNFPGRFSGRQFSNSRSEMNVSTLELGDSALYLCASSPVGADTQYFGPGTRLTVL.